What follows is one T cell receptor (beta chain) and its context. Its target is unknown. The data belong to a study of T cell responses to AZD1222 COVID-19 vaccine. Study-level results: The study found vaccine-associated CD4 TCRs spanning spike, dominant at 160-218 and 743-854. Within unmutated variant regions lay the reported targets of nearly half of spike-specific TCRs. The peak T cell response came first, and repertoires were sampled only after it. A mostly white British donor set with more females was recruited, and clonal diversity was possibly underestimated.

Here immunoSEQ multiplex PCR was the method, and the copy in TCRdb shows in-frame clones only, minus some. The sample includes 160,000 or so clones, around 90% of them seen just once. Sample: peripheral blood, taken on day 0 of AZD1222 vaccination. The TCR was taken from an adult in good health.

CDR3 amino acids: CASSQAPWLAGASEQFF. The CDR3 region has the DNA TGCGCCAGCAGCCAAGCACCGTGGCTAGCGGGAGCATCTGAGCAGTTCTTC. J is TRBJ2-1 and V is TRBV4-3; 10 bases are shared with TRBD2. This CDR3 is 17 amino acids long. V lost 1 base to trimming and J lost 9 bases; unmatched junction nucleotides: 12. The germline gives CDR1 LGHNA, CDR2 YSLEER.